This TCR beta chain emerged from a study of identical twins (dated by TCRdb to about 2016). Looking at the study overall: The study deep-sequenced TCR alpha and beta repertoires from monozygotic twins, unrelated adults of various ages and cord blood to test whether fetal clonotypes persist. Replicate twin experiments were performed at different times using different library preparation protocols to rule out contamination.

From its cysteine to its phenylalanine, the CDR3 spans 16 amino acids. Only the CDR3 region is kept as DNA, spanning 48 bases read in frame from base 1. Sequences SGDLS (CDR1) and YYNGEE (CDR2) are obtained from the germline V gene. V loses 4 bases of germline sequence and J loses 0 bases, and the interval between the two ends is 15 bases. Every donor was a healthy Caucasian. Three pairs of female monozygotic twins, all aged roughly 18 to 29 years, made up the twin cohort. CD4+ and CD8+ T cell populations were isolated with positive isolation kits from Invitrogen. With regard to this clonotype: Its antigen is not yet known. No clone much larger than this one lies a single base away; base qualities are absent.

The study at large found these results: Invariant T cells such as MAIT and iNKT could partly confound zero-insertion analyses, though diverse VJ usage argued against this for most clonotypes. Abundant cord blood beta clonotypes had fewer insertions, young adult naive repertoires showed a similar but weaker trend, and memory repertoires showed no such trend. Out-of-frame TCR alpha sharing in monozygotic twins was systematically underestimated by recombination models, whereas sharing between unrelated individuals was in agreement with the recombination models. Compared with coincidental sharing between unrelated individuals, out-of-frame TCR alpha sequences shared between twins showed an excess of sequences with low generation probability. Because the same donors could not be followed over many years, the conclusions depended on cross-sectional statistical analysis. The excess sharing between twins in beta out-of-frame sequences was weaker because fewer shared sequences reduced the signal-to-noise ratio.

Library preparation employed 5' RACE. Sequencing was carried out with an Illumina HiSeq 2000. A universal primer binding site was added through template switching, and the final cDNA carried a unique molecular identifier so that TCR cDNA molecules could be counted accurately. First-strand cDNA for TCR alpha and beta chains was synthesized from specific primers in the conserved constant-segment region. To control for contamination, every cDNA library carried two barcodes: a SMART-Mk sample barcode plus Illumina barcodes. TruSeq adapter sequences, together with Illumina sample barcodes, were added in two successive PCR steps. The Illumina HiSeq platform was used with custom primers to sequence TCR alpha and beta cDNA libraries. The study's own analysis went as follows. Raw reads were processed with MiGEC to extract unique molecular identifiers, and MiXCR was used to determine CDR3 positions. For each individual, recombination models were inferred using an EM algorithm with the repgenHMM and IGoR tools. The analysis of shared clonotypes was done with the tcR package in R, with sharing normalized by the product of cloneset sizes. Out-of-frame nonproductive sequences were analyzed to study raw recombination free of thymic and clonal selection effects. TCRdb passed the public sequencing reads through fastp at Q25 and MiXCR, retaining productive beta sequences. Each CDR3 protein appears once, grouped with its most common genes and DNA. The V and J calls were determined by TCRdb, not by the authors. In this sample the table shows fewer than 250,000 distinct CDR3 sequences, approximately 15% of which occur a single time. Of the sample, around two fifths falls within the top ten clones.

This same sample was also taken into another study, of T cells expressing NK-cell markers. That second report states: TCR beta-chain repertoires were profiled in sorted CD3+CD56+NKG2C+, CD3+CD56+NKG2C- and CD3+CD56-NKG2C+ T-cell subsets from roughly eight donors. Seven of the eight sequenced donors were HCMV-seropositive and one was HCMV-seronegative. To restrict sorting to alphabetaTCR-expressing T cells, an anti-gammadeltaTCR antibody was added in several experiments. In about six donors, the dominant CD3+CD56+NKG2C+ clonotypes were found to rank among the top 10 CD8+ clonotypes and to make up about 1.0-7.0% of CD8+ T cells. Those dominant clonotypes were again the most abundant among CD3+CD56-NKG2C+ cells in a handful of donors, at about 28.3-65%. Whether the expanded NKG2C-expressing T cell clones were specific for HCMV antigens was left unclear. Randomly selected healthy volunteers, three men and five women, were used as the eight sequenced donors. HCMV serostatus was determined by detecting HCMV-specific IgG in serum with a commercial ELISA kit. MIGEC handled demultiplexing of the reads and grouping by UMI, while MiTCR was used to assemble and quantify clonotypes. To exclude erroneous sequences, only TCR cDNA sequences supported by at least two reads were retained. The tcR package was used for downstream repertoire analysis, and clonotypes were matched between fractions using CDR3 nucleotide sequence together with V segment. VDJmatch was used to annotate antigen specificity against VDJdb, with one amino acid substitution allowed in CDR3.

Sequenced sample: CD8+ T cells sorted from blood. The chain links TRBV9 with TRBJ2-3; the D gene is not confidently resolved. This TCR came from a young woman in good health. The DNA sequence is given as TGTGCCAGCAGCCCTGGACCACTCCTTAGCACAGATACGCAGTATTTT. Translation gives CASSPGPLLSTDTQYF.